Each of the 6 T cell receptor beta chains below was sequenced from the same sample in a study of Graves' ophthalmopathy and Graves' hyperthyroidism. The TCR beta CDR3 regions underwent amplification from RNA transcripts. RT-PCR was first run with HTBI primers, then multiplex PCR in a second round. TCRdb analysed the multiplex PCR reads with MiXCR anew, one entry per CDR3 protein. This table holds more than 300,000 distinct CDR3 sequences, approximately 17% found once. Sequencing was done on a sample of peripheral blood. These receptors originate from an adult woman with stable Graves' hyperthyroidism.

This clonotype has at least ten counts. In nucleotides, the CDR3 is TGTGCCAGCAGCCACCGACAGGGGTTGAACACTGAAGCTTTCTTT. Its translation: CASSHRQGLNTEAFF. The chain uses TRBV3-1 and TRBJ1-1, with TRBD1 identical over 8 bases. The CDR3 contains 15 residues. With V trimmed by 3 bases and J by 0 bases, 3 bases remained unmatched. CDR1 is LGHDT and CDR2 is YNNKEL in the germline V gene (reference sequence).

CDR3 sequence: CASSLDEVPANYGYTF. CDR3 in DNA: TGTGCCAGCAGCCTGGACGAGGTTCCAGCTAACTATGGCTACACCTTC. The rearrangement uses TRBV6-1 and TRBJ1-2; D is unclear. The CDR3 has 16 residues. The V and J ends lost 6 bases and 0 bases respectively, with 17 bases between them. Germline V gene lookup returns CDR1 MNHNS and CDR2 SASEGT.

This clonotype came up many times. This chain uses TRBV12-3 or TRBV12-4 with TRBJ1-2, with D hard to call. Trimming shortened V by 3 bases and J by 6 bases, and 11 bases separated the two germline ends. The CDR3 contains 13 residues. CDR3 sequence: CASSFEASHGYTF. The DNA for the CDR3 is TGTGCCAGCAGTTTCGAGGCCTCCCATGGCTACACCTTC.

This clonotype was observed at least ten times. The rearrangement uses TRBV12-5 and TRBJ2-7; 12 nucleotides match TRBD2. This CDR3 has 14 amino acids. CDR1 and CDR2 from the germline V gene are LGHNT and FRNRAP. V dropped 5 bases and J dropped 4; count of bases not matched to a gene: 3. The DNA of the CDR3 is TGTGCTAGTGGTGCGACTAGCGGGGGATACGAGCAGTACTTC. This codes for CASGATSGGYEQYF.

This clonotype showed up many times. A much bigger clone sits one base away, suggesting this may be a read error. This chain uses TRBV12-3 or TRBV12-4 with TRBJ1-1; the D is unclear. The CDR3 consists of 14 residues. In nucleotides, the CDR3 is TGTGCCAGCAGTTTAAGACCGCCGAACACTGAAGCTTGCTTT. Translating gives CASSLRPPNTEACF.

This clonotype was counted ten times or more. The chain employs TRBV29-1 and TRBJ1-1; TRBD1 matches at 7 bases. Germline V gene lookup returns CDR1 SQVTM and CDR2 ANQGSEA. J lost 5 bases, V lost 5 bases, and 8 bases had no gene match. This CDR3 has 13 amino acids. Here the CDR3 DNA reads TGCAGCGTTTTAGAGGGGGCGCGAACTGAAGCTTTCTTT. Translated: CSVLEGARTEAFF.